Listed here is a single T cell receptor beta chain. Patients at the Seattle site were enrolled during active infection and followed longitudinally. As handled by the study authors: Researchers report that nucleated cell counts were estimated from reference gene primer amplification. The repertoire was sequenced with immunoSEQ multiplex PCR; TCRdb's copy has only in-frame clones and lacks some. V, J and clone size are taken as reported in that table, and D and trimming were inferred from the DNA itself. This table holds about 530,000 clones, around 90% found once. This entry belongs to a study of blood T cell repertoires in COVID-19. Germline CDR1 and CDR2: GTSNPN and SVGIG (reference sequence). The CDR3 runs 13 residues. Trimming removed 4 bases from V and 5 bases from J; junction bases left unmatched: 1.

The genes are TRBV30 and TRBJ1-6; 8 bases line up with TRBD1. This TCR was sampled from a woman aged 45-65 years with COVID-19, enrolled during active disease. The sequenced sample consisted of peripheral blood. The CDR3 reads CAWNRGNNSPLHF. The CDR3 bases are TGTGCCTGGAACAGGGGGAATAATTCACCCCTCCACTTT.